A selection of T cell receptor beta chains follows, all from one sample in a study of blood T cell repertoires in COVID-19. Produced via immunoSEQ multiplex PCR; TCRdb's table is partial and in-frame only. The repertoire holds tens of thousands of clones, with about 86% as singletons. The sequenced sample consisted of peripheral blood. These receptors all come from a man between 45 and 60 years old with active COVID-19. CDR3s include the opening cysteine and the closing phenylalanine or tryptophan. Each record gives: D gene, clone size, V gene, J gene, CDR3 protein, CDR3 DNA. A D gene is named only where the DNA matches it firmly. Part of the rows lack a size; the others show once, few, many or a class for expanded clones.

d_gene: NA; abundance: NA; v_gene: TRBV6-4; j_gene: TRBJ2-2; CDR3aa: CASRRDGRNTGELFF; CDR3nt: TGTGCCAGCAGGCGGGACGGAAGAAACACCGGGGAGCTGTTTTTT
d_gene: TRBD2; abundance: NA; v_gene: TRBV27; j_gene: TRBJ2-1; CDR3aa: CASSLSGLADYNEQFF; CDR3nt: TGTGCCAGCAGTTTATCGGGACTAGCGGACTACAATGAGCAGTTCTTC
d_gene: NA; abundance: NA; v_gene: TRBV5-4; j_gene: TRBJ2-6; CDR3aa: CASSRPGAGANVLTF; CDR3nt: TGTGCCAGCAGCCGTCCGGGGGCTGGGGCCAACGTCCTGACTTTC
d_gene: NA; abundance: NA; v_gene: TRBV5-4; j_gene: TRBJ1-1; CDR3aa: CASSPGPAIEAFF; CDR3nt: TGTGCCAGCAGTCCCGGTCCCGCCATCGAAGCTTTCTTT
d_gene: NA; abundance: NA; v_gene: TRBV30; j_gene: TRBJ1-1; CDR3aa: CASQTALNTEAFF; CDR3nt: TGTGCCTCCCAGACAGCCTTGAACACTGAAGCTTTCTTT
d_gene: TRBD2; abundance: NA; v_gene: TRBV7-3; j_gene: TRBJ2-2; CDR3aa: CASSSARGANTGELFF; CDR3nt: TGTGCCAGCAGCTCCGCCCGGGGGGCGAACACCGGGGAGCTGTTTTTT
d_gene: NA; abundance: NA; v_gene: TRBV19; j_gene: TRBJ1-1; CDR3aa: CASCRVGNTEAFF; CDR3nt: TGTGCCAGTTGCAGGGTGGGGAACACTGAAGCTTTCTTT
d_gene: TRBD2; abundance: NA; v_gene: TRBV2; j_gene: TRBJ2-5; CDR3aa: CASNRLAGTETQYF; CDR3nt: TGTGCCAGCAATCGACTAGCGGGAACAGAGACCCAGTACTTC
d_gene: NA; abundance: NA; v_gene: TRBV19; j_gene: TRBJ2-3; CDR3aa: CASSPRPGTSTDTQYF; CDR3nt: TGTGCCAGTAGTCCGCGACCGGGTACTAGCACAGATACGCAGTATTTT
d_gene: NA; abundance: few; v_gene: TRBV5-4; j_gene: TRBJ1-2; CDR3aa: CASSFAGLPYGYTF; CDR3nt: TGTGCCAGCAGCTTCGCGGGTCTCCCATATGGCTACACCTTC
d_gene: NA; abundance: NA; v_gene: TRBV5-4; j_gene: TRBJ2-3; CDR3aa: CASSPPGDTQYF; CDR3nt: TGTGCCAGCAGCCCCCCGGGGGATACGCAGTATTTT
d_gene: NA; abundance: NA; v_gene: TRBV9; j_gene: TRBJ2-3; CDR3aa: CASRPGGGGAADTQYF; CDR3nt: TGTGCCAGCAGGCCAGGGGGCGGGGGGGCCGCAGATACGCAGTATTTT